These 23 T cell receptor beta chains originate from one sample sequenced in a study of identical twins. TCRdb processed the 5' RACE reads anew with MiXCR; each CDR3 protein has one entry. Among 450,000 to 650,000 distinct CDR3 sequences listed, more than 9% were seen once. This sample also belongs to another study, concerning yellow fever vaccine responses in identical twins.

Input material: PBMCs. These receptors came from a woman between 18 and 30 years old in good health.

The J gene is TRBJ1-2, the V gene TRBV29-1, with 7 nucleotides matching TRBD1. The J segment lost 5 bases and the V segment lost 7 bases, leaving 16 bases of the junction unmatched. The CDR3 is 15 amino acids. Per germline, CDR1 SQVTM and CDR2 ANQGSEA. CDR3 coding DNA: TGCAGCGGGGGAGATGTAGGGGGCGCCCGATATGGCTACACCTTC. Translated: CSGGDVGGARYGYTF.

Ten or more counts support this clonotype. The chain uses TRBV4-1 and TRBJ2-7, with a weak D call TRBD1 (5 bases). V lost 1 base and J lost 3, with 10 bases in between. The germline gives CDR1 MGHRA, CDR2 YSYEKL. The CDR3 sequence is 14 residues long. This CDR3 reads CASSQAVQVYEQYF. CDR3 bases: TGCGCCAGCAGCCAAGCGGTACAGGTCTACGAGCAGTACTTC.

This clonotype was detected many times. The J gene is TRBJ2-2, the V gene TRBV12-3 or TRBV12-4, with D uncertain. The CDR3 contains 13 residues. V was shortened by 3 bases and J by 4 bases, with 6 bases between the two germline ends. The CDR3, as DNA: TGTGCCAGCAGTTTTGGGGTCACCGGGGAGCTGTTTTTT. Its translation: CASSFGVTGELFF.

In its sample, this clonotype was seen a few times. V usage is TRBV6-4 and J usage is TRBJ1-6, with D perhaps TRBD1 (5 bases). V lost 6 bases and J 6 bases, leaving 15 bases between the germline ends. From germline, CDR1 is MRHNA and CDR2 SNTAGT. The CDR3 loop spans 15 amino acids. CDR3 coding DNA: TGTGCCAGCAGCCCCGGCGGGGGAAGTAATTCACCCCTCCACTTT. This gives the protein CASSPGGGSNSPLHF.

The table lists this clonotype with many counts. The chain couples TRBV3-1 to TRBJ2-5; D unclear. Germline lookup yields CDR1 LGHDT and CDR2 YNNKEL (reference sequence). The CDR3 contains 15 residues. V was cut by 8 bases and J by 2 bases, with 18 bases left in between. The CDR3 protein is CASRAPAAPQETQYF. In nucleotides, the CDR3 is TGTGCCAGCCGTGCTCCCGCAGCACCACAAGAGACCCAGTACTTC.

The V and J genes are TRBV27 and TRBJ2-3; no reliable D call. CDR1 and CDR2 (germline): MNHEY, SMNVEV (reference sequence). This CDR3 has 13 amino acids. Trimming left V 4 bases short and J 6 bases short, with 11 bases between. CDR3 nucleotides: TGTGCCAGCAGTTCCTCAGCCTCGGATACGCAGTATTTT. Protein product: CASSSSASDTQYF.

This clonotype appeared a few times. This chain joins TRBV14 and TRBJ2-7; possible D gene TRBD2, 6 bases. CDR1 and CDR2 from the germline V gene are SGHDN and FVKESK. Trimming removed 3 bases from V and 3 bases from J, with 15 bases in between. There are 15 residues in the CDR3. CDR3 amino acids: CASSQAGRTIYEQYF. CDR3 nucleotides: TGTGCCAGCAGCCAGGCGGGACGGACCATCTACGAGCAGTACTTC.

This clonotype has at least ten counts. CDR3 DNA sequence: TGTGCCAGCAGTGGGACGTTGGATAGCACAGATACGCAGTATTTT. It encodes CASSGTLDSTDTQYF. The V call is TRBV28, the J call TRBJ2-3; D assignment may be TRBD1 or TRBD2 (5 bases each). Between the trimmed V and J ends, which lost 5 bases and 0 bases, there was a span of 12 bases. Germline V gives CDR1 MDHEN, CDR2 SYDVKM. The CDR3 has 15 amino acids. Together with reference TRBV28 and TRBJ2-3, the CDR3 gives the full variable domain: DVKVTQSSRYLVKRTGEKVFLECVQDMDHENMFWYRQDPGLGLRLIYFSYDVKMKEKGDIPEGYSVSREKKERFSLILESASTNQTSMYLCASSGTLDSTDTQYFGPGTRLTVL.

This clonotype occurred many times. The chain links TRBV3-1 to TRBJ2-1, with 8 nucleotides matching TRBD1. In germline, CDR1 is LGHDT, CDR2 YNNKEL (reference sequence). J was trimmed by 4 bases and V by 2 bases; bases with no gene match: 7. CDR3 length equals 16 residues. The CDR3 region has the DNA TGTGCCAGCAGCCAACCGGGACAGGTAATATACAATGAGCAGTTCTTC. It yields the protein CASSQPGQVIYNEQFF.

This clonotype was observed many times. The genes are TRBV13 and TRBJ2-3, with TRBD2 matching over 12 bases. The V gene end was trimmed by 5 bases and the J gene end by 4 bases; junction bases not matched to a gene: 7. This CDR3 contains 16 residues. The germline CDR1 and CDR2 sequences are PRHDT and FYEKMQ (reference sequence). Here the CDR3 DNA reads TGTGCCAGCAGCATCCGACTAGCGGGAGAATCAGATACGCAGTATTTT. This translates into CASSIRLAGESDTQYF. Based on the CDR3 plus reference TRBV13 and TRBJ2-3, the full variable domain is AAGVIQSPRHLIKEKRETATLKCYPIPRHDTVYWYQQGPGQDPQFLISFYEKMQSDKGSIPDRFSAQQFSDYHSELNMSSLELGDSALYFCASSIRLAGESDTQYFGPGTRLTVL.

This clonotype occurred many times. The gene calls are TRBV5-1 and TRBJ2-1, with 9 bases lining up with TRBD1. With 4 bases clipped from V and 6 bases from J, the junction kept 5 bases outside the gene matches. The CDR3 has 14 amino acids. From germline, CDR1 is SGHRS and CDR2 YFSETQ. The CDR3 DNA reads TGCGCCAGCAGCGTGGGACAGGGTCTCAATGAGCAGTTCTTC. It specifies CASSVGQGLNEQFF.

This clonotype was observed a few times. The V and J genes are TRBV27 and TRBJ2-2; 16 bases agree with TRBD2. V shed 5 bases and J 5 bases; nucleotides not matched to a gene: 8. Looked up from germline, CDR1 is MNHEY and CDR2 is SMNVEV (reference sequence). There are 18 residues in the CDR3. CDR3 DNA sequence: TGTGCCAGCAGTGGAGGGACTAGCGGGAGGGCCGGTACCGGGGAGCTGTTTTTT. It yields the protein CASSGGTSGRAGTGELFF.

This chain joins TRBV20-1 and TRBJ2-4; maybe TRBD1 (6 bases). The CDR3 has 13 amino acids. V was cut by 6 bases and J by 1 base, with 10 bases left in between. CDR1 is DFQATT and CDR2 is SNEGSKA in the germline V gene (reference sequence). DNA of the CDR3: TGCAGTGCGCCAGGGGTTGCCAAAAACATTCAGTACTTC. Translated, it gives CSAPGVAKNIQYF.

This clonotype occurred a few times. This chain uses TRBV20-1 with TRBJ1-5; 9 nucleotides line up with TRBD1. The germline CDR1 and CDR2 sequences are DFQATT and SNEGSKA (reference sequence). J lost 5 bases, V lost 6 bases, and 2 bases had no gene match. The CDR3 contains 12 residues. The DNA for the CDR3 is TGCAGTGCCGGACAGGGGTATCAGCCCCAGCATTTT. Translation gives CSAGQGYQPQHF.

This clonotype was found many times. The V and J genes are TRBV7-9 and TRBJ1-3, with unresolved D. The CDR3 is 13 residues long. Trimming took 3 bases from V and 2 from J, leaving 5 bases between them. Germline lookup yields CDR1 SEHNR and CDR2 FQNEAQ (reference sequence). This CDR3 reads CASSFGPGNTIYF. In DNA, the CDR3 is TGTGCCAGCAGCTTCGGGCCTGGAAACACCATATATTTT.

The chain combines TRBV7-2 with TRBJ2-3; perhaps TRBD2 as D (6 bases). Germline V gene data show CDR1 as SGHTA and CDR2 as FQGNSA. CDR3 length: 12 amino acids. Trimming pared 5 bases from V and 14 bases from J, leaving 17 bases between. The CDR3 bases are TGTGCCAGCAGCCGGTGGGGGACTCGCAGGTATTTT. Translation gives CASSRWGTRRYF.

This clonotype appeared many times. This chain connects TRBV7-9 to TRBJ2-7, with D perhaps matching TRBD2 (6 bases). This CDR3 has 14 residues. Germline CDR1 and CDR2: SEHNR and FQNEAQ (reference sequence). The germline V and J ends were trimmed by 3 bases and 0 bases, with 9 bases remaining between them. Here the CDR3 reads CASSFGGTSYEQYF. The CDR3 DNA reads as TGTGCCAGCAGCTTCGGCGGGACCTCCTACGAGCAGTACTTC.

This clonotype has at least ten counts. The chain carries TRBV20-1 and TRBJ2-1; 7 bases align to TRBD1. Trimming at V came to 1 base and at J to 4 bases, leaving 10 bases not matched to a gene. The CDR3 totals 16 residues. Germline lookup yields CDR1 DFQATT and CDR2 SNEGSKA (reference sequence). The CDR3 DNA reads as TGCAGTGCTAGAGGGGGAACAGGGGTGAGGTACAATGAGCAGTTCTTC. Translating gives CSARGGTGVRYNEQFF.

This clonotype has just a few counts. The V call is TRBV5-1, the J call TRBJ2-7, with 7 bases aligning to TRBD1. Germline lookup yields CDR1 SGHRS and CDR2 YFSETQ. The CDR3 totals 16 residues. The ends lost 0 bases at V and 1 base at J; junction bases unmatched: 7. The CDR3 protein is CASSLVSAGGSYEQYF. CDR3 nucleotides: TGCGCCAGCAGCTTGGTTTCGGCAGGGGGATCCTACGAGCAGTACTTC.

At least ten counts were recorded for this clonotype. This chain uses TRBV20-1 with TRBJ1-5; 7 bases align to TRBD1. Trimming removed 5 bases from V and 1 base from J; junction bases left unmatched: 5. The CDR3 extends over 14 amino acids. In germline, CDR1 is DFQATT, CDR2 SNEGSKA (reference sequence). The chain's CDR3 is CSADRDWSNQPQHF. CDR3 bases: TGCAGTGCTGACAGGGATTGGAGCAATCAGCCCCAGCATTTT.

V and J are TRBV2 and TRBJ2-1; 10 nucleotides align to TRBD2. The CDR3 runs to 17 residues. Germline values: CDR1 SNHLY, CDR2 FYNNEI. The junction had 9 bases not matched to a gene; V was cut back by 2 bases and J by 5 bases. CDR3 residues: CASSEFAWTSGNNEQFF. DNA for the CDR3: TGTGCCAGCAGTGAATTTGCGTGGACTAGCGGCAACAATGAGCAGTTCTTC.

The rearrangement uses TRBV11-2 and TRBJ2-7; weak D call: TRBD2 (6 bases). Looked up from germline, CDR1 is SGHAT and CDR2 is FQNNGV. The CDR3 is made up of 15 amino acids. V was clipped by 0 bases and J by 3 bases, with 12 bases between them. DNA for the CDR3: TGTGCCAGCAGCTTAGAGAGCGGGCCAAGCTACGAGCAGTACTTC. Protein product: CASSLESGPSYEQYF. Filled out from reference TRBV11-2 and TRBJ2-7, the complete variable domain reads EAGVAQSPRYKIIEKRQSVAFWCNPISGHATLYWYQQILGQGPKLLIQFQNNGVVDDSQLPKDRFSAERLKGVDSTLKIQPAKLEDSAVYLCASSLESGPSYEQYFGPGTRLTVT.

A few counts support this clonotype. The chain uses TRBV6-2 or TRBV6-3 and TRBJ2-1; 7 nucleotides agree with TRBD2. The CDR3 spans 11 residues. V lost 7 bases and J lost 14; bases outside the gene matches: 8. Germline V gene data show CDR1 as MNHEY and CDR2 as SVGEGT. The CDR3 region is CASTAEREKFF. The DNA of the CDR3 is TGTGCCAGCACCGCTGAGCGGGAAAAGTTCTTC.